Following are 31 T cell receptor beta chains from one sample sequenced in a study of OX40 agonist ivuxolimab in advanced cancers. Clones were sequenced by immunoSEQ multiplex PCR, and TCRdb holds only the in-frame ones, with some missing. The sample records tens of thousands of clones, approximately 88% being singletons. Material: CD4+ or CD8+ T cells sorted from blood, obtained in a trial of the OX40 agonist ivuxolimab. These receptors originate from an adult with an advanced solid tumor such as melanoma, head and neck, liver or kidney cancer.

The chain combines TRBV4-3 with TRBJ1-3; 9 bases match TRBD1. The V gene end was trimmed by 4 bases and the J gene end by 4 bases; junction bases not matched to a gene: 8. Germline CDR1 is LGHNA and CDR2 is YSLEER. The CDR3 contains 16 residues. The chain's CDR3 is CASSREQGAAGNTIYF. The CDR3, as DNA: TGCGCCAGCAGCCGAGAACAGGGGGCCGCAGGAAACACCATATATTTT.

The rearrangement joins TRBV27 to TRBJ2-1; 13 bases agree with TRBD2. Trimming cost V 6 bases and J 6 bases; bases outside gene matches: 2. There are 14 residues in the CDR3. Germline V lookup: CDR1 MNHEY, CDR2 SMNVEV (reference sequence). This CDR3 reads CASRRTSGSNEQFF. The CDR3 coding sequence is TGTGCCAGCAGGCGGACTAGCGGGAGCAATGAGCAGTTCTTC.

V and J are TRBV5-1 and TRBJ2-3, with D perhaps TRBD1 (5 bases). V lost 1 base to trimming and J lost 1 base, with 7 bases between them. This CDR3 has 14 amino acids. The germline V gene has CDR1 SGHRS and CDR2 YFSETQ. CDR3 sequence reads: CASSLLGGTDTQYF. The CDR3 nucleotides read TGCGCCAGCAGCTTGTTAGGGGGCACAGATACGCAGTATTTT.

The V gene is TRBV5-1, the J gene TRBJ2-1; D ambiguous. The CDR3 totals 12 residues. The germline gives CDR1 SGHRS, CDR2 YFSETQ. Trimming took off 0 bases at V and 5 bases at J, with 3 bases between the two ends. The CDR3 nucleotides are TGCGCCAGCAGCTTGGAGGACAATGAGCAGTTCTTC. Translated, it gives CASSLEDNEQFF.

V usage is TRBV5-8 and J usage is TRBJ2-3; tentatively, D is TRBD2 (6 bases). In germline, CDR1 is SGHTS, CDR2 YDEGEE. V was cut by 3 bases and J by 4 bases, with 6 bases left in between. The CDR3 loop spans 12 amino acids. The CDR3 region is CASSWGADTQYF. For the CDR3, the DNA is TGTGCCAGCAGCTGGGGGGCAGATACGCAGTATTTT. The full variable domain, with the rest looked up from reference TRBV5-8 and TRBJ2-3, is EAGVTQSPTHLIKTRGQQATLRCSPISGHTSVYWYQQALGLGLQFLLWYDEGEERNRGNFPPRFSGRQFPNYSSELNVNALELEDSALYLCASSWGADTQYFGPGTRLTVL.

In this sample, this clone turned up once. This chain connects TRBV14 to TRBJ1-1; D gene uncertain. The CDR3 runs 16 residues. Germline V lookup: CDR1 SGHDN, CDR2 FVKESK. The germline V and J ends were trimmed by 0 bases and 8 bases, with 19 bases remaining between them. The DNA for the CDR3 is TGTGCCAGCAGCCAAGAACAGTTCTTAGGAGAGGCCGAAGCTTTCTTT. Its translation: CASSQEQFLGEAEAFF. Based on the CDR3 plus reference TRBV14 and TRBJ1-1, the full variable domain is EAGVTQFPSHSVIEKGQTVTLRCDPISGHDNLYWYRRVMGKEIKFLLHFVKESKQDESGMPNNRFLAERTGGTYSTLKVQPAELEDSGVYFCASSQEQFLGEAEAFFGQGTRLTVV.

In this sample, this clone turned up once. The V gene is TRBV23-1, the J gene TRBJ2-4; D could derive from TRBD1 or TRBD2 (5 bases each). TRBV23-1 is an ORF, and what it does is uncertain. CDR3 length equals 14 residues. Trimming removed 4 bases from V and 2 bases from J, with 9 bases in between. CDR3 bases: TGCGCCAGCAGTCCCCCGGGGCCCAAAAACATTCAGTACTTC. Protein sequence: CASSPPGPKNIQYF.

CDR3 in DNA: TGTGCCAGCAGCCTTGGGGTATTAGGGGATACGCAGTATTTT. Translation: CASSLGVLGDTQYF. This chain links TRBV7-3 with TRBJ2-3, with D hard to call. The V gene's germline CDR1 is SGHTA and CDR2 FQGTGA. The germline V and J ends were trimmed by 5 bases and 6 bases, with 15 bases remaining between them. The CDR3 extends over 14 amino acids.

The chain has TRBV28 and TRBJ1-2; no definite D call. This CDR3 is built from 12 residues. CDR1 is MDHEN and CDR2 is SYDVKM in the germline V gene. Trimming stripped 10 bases from V and 8 bases from J, with 17 bases between. The CDR3 DNA follows: TGTGCCACCGTCCGGGCAAAAGGAGGCTACACCTTC. Protein sequence: CATVRAKGGYTF.

This clone was seen a few times. The CDR3 here is CASQVQRGDTQYF. CDR3 in DNA: TGTGCCAGTCAGGTTCAGCGAGGAGATACGCAGTATTTT. The V call is TRBV6-6, the J call TRBJ2-3; D ambiguous. The CDR3 covers 13 residues. CDR1 and CDR2 from the germline V gene are MNHNY and SVGAGI (reference sequence). V gave up 9 bases and J gave up 5 bases, with 15 bases separating them.

V is TRBV28 and J is TRBJ2-4, with D hard to call. The CDR3 has 13 amino acids. Per the germline V gene, CDR1 is MDHEN and CDR2 is SYDVKM. Between the trimmed V and J ends, which lost 6 bases and 3 bases, there was a span of 9 bases. CDR3: CASSGYGKNIQYF. The CDR3 coding sequence is TGTGCCAGCAGCGGGTATGGCAAAAACATTCAGTACTTC. Variable domain in full (rest from reference TRBV28 and TRBJ2-4): DVKVTQSSRYLVKRTGEKVFLECVQDMDHENMFWYRQDPGLGLRLIYFSYDVKMKEKGDIPEGYSVSREKKERFSLILESASTNQTSMYLCASSGYGKNIQYFGAGTRLSVL.

The chain joins TRBV7-8 to TRBJ2-7; D unclear. This CDR3 is built from 12 residues. Germline V lookup: CDR1 SGHVS, CDR2 FQNEAQ. V lost 5 bases and J lost 4, with 9 bases in between. CDR3 sequence (DNA): TGTGCCAGCAGCCCGGGCCCATACGAGCAGTACTTC. It translates to CASSPGPYEQYF.

The chain combines TRBV27 with TRBJ2-7, with TRBD2 matching over 9 bases. V dropped 6 bases and J dropped 2; count of bases not matched to a gene: 17. In germline, CDR1 is MNHEY, CDR2 SMNVEV (reference sequence). The CDR3 totals 18 residues. The chain's CDR3 is CASSPRGDLGGRAYEQYF. For the CDR3, the DNA is TGTGCCAGCAGCCCTCGGGGGGACCTGGGCGGGAGGGCCTACGAGCAGTACTTC.

J is TRBJ1-5 and V is TRBV27; D unclear. Germline loops: CDR1 MNHEY, CDR2 SMNVEV (reference sequence). Trimming left V 5 bases short and J 9 bases short, with 14 bases between. The CDR3 length is 13 residues. The CDR3 region is CASSPEGLRPQHF. The CDR3 DNA follows: TGTGCCAGCAGTCCCGAAGGGTTAAGGCCCCAGCATTTT.

This clone was seen only a few times. V is TRBV5-1 and J is TRBJ1-1; 9 bases line up with TRBD1. The germline V gene has CDR1 SGHRS and CDR2 YFSETQ. After removal of 3 bases from V and 6 bases from J, the junction contained 9 bases not matched to a gene. The CDR3 consists of 15 residues. The CDR3 spells CASSSGQGWGAEAFF. CDR3 coding DNA: TGCGCCAGCAGCTCGGGACAGGGTTGGGGTGCTGAAGCTTTCTTT.

The chain recombines TRBV29-1 with TRBJ1-1; tentative D call: TRBD1 (5 bases). Germline V gene lookup returns CDR1 SQVTM and CDR2 ANQGSEA. The CDR3 spans 13 residues. V lost 6 bases and J 4 bases, leaving 15 bases between the germline ends. The CDR3 sequence is CSVDGQGSTEAFF. CDR3 bases: TGCAGCGTAGACGGGCAGGGATCCACTGAAGCTTTCTTT. Variable domain in full (rest from reference TRBV29-1 and TRBJ1-1): SAVISQKPSRDICQRGTSLTIQCQVDSQVTMMFWYRQQPGQSLTLIATANQGSEATYESGFVIDKFPISRPNLTFSTLTVSNMSPEDSSIYLCSVDGQGSTEAFFGQGTRLTVV.

A note on this clone: The junction does not match germline at one end; this may be a read error. Other DNA sequences in the same sample also yield this CDR3. This chain uses TRBV2 with TRBJ1-2; the D gene is possibly TRBD1 (6 bases). The germline CDR1 and CDR2 sequences are SNHLY and FYNNEI. The CDR3 loop spans 14 amino acids. CDR3 in amino acids: CASTSEGANYGYTF. In DNA, the CDR3 is TGCGCCAGCACTTCGGAGGGGGCTAACTATGGCTACACCTTC.

This clone came up a few times. The V and J genes are TRBV28 and TRBJ2-7, with 8 bases that match TRBD2. The CDR3 covers 14 residues. Germline V gene data show CDR1 as MDHEN and CDR2 as SYDVKM. V shed 2 bases and J 6 bases; nucleotides not matched to a gene: 6. CDR3 in amino acids: CASSLQLAAREQYF. The CDR3, as DNA: TGTGCCAGCAGTTTACAACTAGCGGCACGCGAGCAGTACTTC.

The chain combines TRBV7-6 with TRBJ2-1, with 7 bases that match TRBD1. V trimming: 0 bases; J trimming: 7 bases; junction bases outside the gene matches: 0. The CDR3 covers 13 residues. Germline CDR1 reads SGHVS; CDR2 reads FNYEAQ. CDR3 residues: CASSLAQGNEQFF. CDR3 in DNA: TGTGCCAGCAGCTTAGCACAGGGGAATGAGCAGTTCTTC.

The chain is built from TRBV7-2 and TRBJ2-1, with 8 bases aligning to TRBD2. Germline lookup yields CDR1 SGHTA and CDR2 FQGNSA. Trimming at V came to 1 base and at J to 6 bases, leaving 8 bases not matched to a gene. This CDR3 comprises 16 residues. The CDR3 reads CASSLGAGGISNEQFF. The CDR3 DNA is TGTGCCAGCAGCTTAGGTGCGGGAGGTATATCCAATGAGCAGTTCTTC.

The chain joins TRBV5-1 to TRBJ1-6; 7 nucleotides agree with TRBD1. V shed 0 bases and J 9 bases; nucleotides not matched to a gene: 3. This CDR3 comprises 14 residues. Germline values: CDR1 SGHRS, CDR2 YFSETQ. This CDR3 is CASSLETGASPLHF. The CDR3 DNA sequence: TGCGCCAGCAGCTTGGAAACAGGGGCTTCACCCCTCCACTTT.

This chain uses TRBV7-2 with TRBJ2-5; 9 bases fit TRBD2. The ends lost 5 bases at V and 5 bases at J; junction bases unmatched: 3. The CDR3 runs 13 residues. Germline CDR1 and CDR2: SGHTA and FQGNSA. The CDR3 sequence: CASSDTSGETQYF. The DNA for the CDR3 is TGTGCCAGCAGCGATACTAGCGGGGAGACCCAGTACTTC.

V and J are TRBV5-1 and TRBJ2-7, with 8 nucleotides matching TRBD1. The CDR3 spans 13 residues. Germline CDR1 SGHRS, CDR2 YFSETQ. Trimming cost V 3 bases and J 4 bases; bases outside gene matches: 3. The CDR3 nucleotides are TGCGCCAGCAGCTCCGGACAGGGTTACGAGCAGTACGTC. Its protein product is CASSSGQGYEQYV.

The J gene is TRBJ2-1, the V gene TRBV18, with D perhaps TRBD1 (5 bases). The CDR3 has 15 residues. The germline V gene encodes CDR1 KGHSH and CDR2 LQKENI. V gave up 3 bases and J gave up 8 bases, with 17 bases separating them. CDR3 bases: TGTGCCAGCTCACCTATTGGGCAGGGTGGAGATGAGCAGTTCTTC. This translates into CASSPIGQGGDEQFF.

The V call is TRBV28, the J call TRBJ2-1; D may correspond to TRBD1 or TRBD2 (5 bases each). CDR1 is MDHEN and CDR2 is SYDVKM in the germline V gene. The CDR3 is made up of 13 amino acids. V dropped 4 bases and J dropped 3 bases, with 7 bases sitting between them. The CDR3 DNA reads TGTGCCAGCAGTTCGGGGCTCTACAATGAGCAGTTCTTC. Translated, it gives CASSSGLYNEQFF. Full variable domain (outside the CDR3, taken from reference TRBV28 and TRBJ2-1): DVKVTQSSRYLVKRTGEKVFLECVQDMDHENMFWYRQDPGLGLRLIYFSYDVKMKEKGDIPEGYSVSREKKERFSLILESASTNQTSMYLCASSSGLYNEQFFGPGTRLTVL.

The chain is built from TRBV28 and TRBJ2-7, with 10 bases identical to TRBD2. Germline V CDR1 and CDR2: MDHEN, SYDVKM. J lost 4 bases, V lost 7 bases, and 7 bases had no gene match. The CDR3 has 14 residues. CDR3 region: CASNDSGRTYEQYF. The CDR3 bases are TGTGCCAGCAACGATAGCGGGAGGACTTACGAGCAGTACTTC.

The V call is TRBV27, the J call TRBJ2-7; 7 nucleotides line up with TRBD1. Germline assignment: CDR1 MNHEY and CDR2 SMNVEV (reference sequence). J gave up 5 bases and V 2 bases, and 15 bases lay outside the gene matches. The CDR3 is 17 amino acids. CDR3 loop: CASSLRGQVPGPDEQYF. CDR3 sequence (DNA): TGTGCCAGCAGTTTACGCGGACAGGTCCCAGGTCCCGACGAGCAGTACTTC.

The chain joins TRBV7-8 to TRBJ1-2, with D unclear. The CDR3 is made up of 16 amino acids. Trimming shortened V by 4 bases and J by 4 bases, and 19 bases separated the two germline ends. In germline, CDR1 is SGHVS, CDR2 FQNEAQ. CDR3 sequence reads: CASSSTPASVLYGYTF. CDR3 sequence (DNA): TGTGCCAGCAGCTCCACCCCGGCGTCCGTCCTCTATGGCTACACCTTC. Full variable domain (missing parts from reference TRBV7-8 and TRBJ1-2): GAGVSQSPRYKVAKRGQDVALRCDPISGHVSLFWYQQALGQGPEFLTYFQNEAQLDKSGLPSDRFFAERPEGSVSTLKIQRTQQEDSAVYLCASSSTPASVLYGYTFGSGTRLTVV.

The CDR3 DNA reads as TGTGCCAGCAACCGAGGGGAGGAGCAAGAGACCCAGTACTTC. The encoded protein is CASNRGEEQETQYF. The rearrangement joins TRBV9 to TRBJ2-5; D is possibly TRBD2 (6 bases). The CDR3 runs to 14 residues. The V gene's germline CDR1 is SGDLS and CDR2 YYNGEE. V was shortened by 6 bases and J by 2 bases, with 14 bases between the two germline ends.

Only one count was recorded for this clone. This chain uses TRBV7-2 with TRBJ2-7; 11 positions match TRBD2. The CDR3 is 14 residues long. After removal of 8 bases from V and 7 bases from J, the junction contained 10 bases not matched to a gene. Germline CDR1 SGHTA, CDR2 FQGNSA. The CDR3 DNA reads TGTGCCAGCCGAACTAGCGGGAGATCTGGAGAGCAGTACTTC. Translating it yields CASRTSGRSGEQYF.

The chain joins TRBV5-6 to TRBJ1-6; D is unclear. Germline CDR1 SGHDT, CDR2 YYEEEE. The CDR3 has 16 residues. V shed 0 bases and J shed 10 bases, with 17 bases lying between them. The CDR3 bases are TGTGCCAGCAGCTTGGAGGCGGGAAAGGTCGGCTCACCCCTCCACTTT. Its translation: CASSLEAGKVGSPLHF.